This T cell receptor (beta chain) was identified during a study of CD4+ T cells in melanoma. The repertoire was sequenced with immunoSEQ multiplex PCR; TCRdb's copy has only in-frame clones and lacks some. The sample has about 50,000 clones; 85% to 90% are singletons. Concerning this clone: What it binds is not known.

Trimming took off 0 bases at V and 3 bases at J, with 6 bases between the two ends. Germline CDR1 and CDR2: SGHRS and YFSETQ. CDR3 size: 13 residues. Study-wide findings and caveats: CD8+ T cell, macrophage and B cell function reportedly correlated with neoantigen-specific CD4+ T cells.

Sequenced input: peripheral blood. This receptor was obtained from a human donor with melanoma. V usage is TRBV5-1 and J usage is TRBJ1-1; weak D call: TRBD1 (5 bases). Here the CDR3 DNA reads TGCGCCAGCAGCTTGGCGGGGGACACTGAAGCTTTCTTT. Residues: CASSLAGDTEAFF. Full variable domain (rest looked up from reference TRBV5-1 and TRBJ1-1): KAGVTQTPRYLIKTRGQQVTLSCSPISGHRSVSWYQQTPGQGLQFLFEYFSETQRNKGNFPGRFSGRQFSNSRSEMNVSTLELGDSALYLCASSLAGDTEAFFGQGTRLTVV.